This paragraph covers one T cell receptor (beta chain) sequence. Its cognate antigen is unknown. As for the donors, each was a healthy bone marrow donor. This record belongs to a study of cytomegalovirus exposure and HLA in healthy donors. 13 Jbeta primers and 60 Vbeta primers were used for the PCR. The table came from immunoSEQ multiplex PCR; TCRdb's copy has only in-frame clones and leaves some out. The sample includes some 70,000 clones. Looked up from germline, CDR1 is SGDLS and CDR2 is YYNGEE. This CDR3 comprises 14 residues. With 1 base removed from V and 5 bases from J, the gap between germline ends came to 9 bases. Whole-study findings and limits: Researchers counted roughly 150 TCR beta chains as cytomegalovirus-associated. TCR beta sequences reportedly predicted most subjects' HLA-A and HLA-B alleles accurately.

The sample was PBMCs. The sequence was collected from a female donor in good health and CMV-seropositive. This sequence joins TRBV9 and TRBJ2-2, with D maybe TRBD2 (5 bases). In DNA form, the CDR3 reads TGTGCCAGCAGCGTAAGCGGAACTACCGGGGAGCTGTTTTTT. It encodes CASSVSGTTGELFF.